This TCR beta chain was documented in a study of cytomegalovirus exposure and HLA in healthy donors. 13 Jbeta primers and 60 Vbeta primers were used for the PCR. Libraries were prepared by immunoSEQ multiplex PCR; TCRdb keeps only in-frame clonotypes and omits some of them. The sample includes approximately 130,000 clones, roughly 70% of them seen just once. V lost 1 base, J lost 4 bases, and 9 bases lay in between. Germline-derived CDR1 and CDR2 are SGHDT and YYEEEE. The CDR3 covers 15 residues. The chain has TRBV5-6 and TRBJ2-6; TRBD1 is a possible D gene (6 bases). This sequence was found in a man aged 30 to 39 in good health and CMV-seronegative. Sequencing was done on a sample of PBMCs. CDR3 nucleotides: TGTGCCAGCAGCTTGTACAGGGCCGGGGCCAACGTCCTGACTTTC. Protein sequence: CASSLYRAGANVLTF.